Listed below are T cell receptor beta chains from one sample, sequenced in a study of identical twins. TCRdb used MiXCR to reprocess the 5' RACE reads, holding one entry per CDR3 protein. This sample has a few hundred thousand distinct CDR3 sequences, with approximately 9.1% found just once. Sequenced input: naive T cells sorted from blood. The origin of the receptors is a woman aged 45-59 years in good health. The CDR3 runs from the conserved cysteine through the conserved F or W. The D gene is left open where the match is weak. Expanded clones get a size class; other rows say once, few or many, or leave the size out.

J gene: TRBJ2-5
clone size: few
V gene: TRBV29-1
D gene: TRBD1
CDR3 DNA: TGCAGCGCCTCAGTTGGGACAGGGAGGATCCAGTACTTC
CDR3 protein: CSASVGTGRIQYF

J gene: TRBJ2-1
clone size: few
V gene: TRBV6-5
D gene: .
CDR3 DNA: TGTGCCAGCAAACGGGGCAGGGGGGGGAACAATGAGCAGTTCTTC
CDR3 protein: CASKRGRGGNNEQFF

J gene: TRBJ1-1
clone size: few
V gene: TRBV4-1
D gene: .
CDR3 DNA: TGCGCCAGCAGCCAGATCCGGGACGGAAACACTGAAGCTTTCTTT
CDR3 protein: CASSQIRDGNTEAFF

J gene: TRBJ2-1
clone size: once
V gene: TRBV25-1
D gene: TRBD2
CDR3 DNA: TGTGCCAGCATTTCTAGCGGGAGGGAATACAATGAGCAGTTCTTC
CDR3 protein: CASISSGREYNEQFF

J gene: TRBJ2-1
clone size: few
V gene: TRBV20-1
D gene: TRBD2
CDR3 DNA: TGCAGTGCCCCCGATAGCGGGTACAATGAGCAGTTCTTC
CDR3 protein: CSAPDSGYNEQFF

J gene: TRBJ2-4
clone size: few
V gene: TRBV7-9
D gene: TRBD2
CDR3 DNA: TGTGCCAGCAGCCTCCCTAGCGGGAGAAAAAACATTCAGTACTTC
CDR3 protein: CASSLPSGRKNIQYF

J gene: TRBJ1-1
clone size: once
V gene: TRBV12-3/TRBV12-4
D gene: .
CDR3 DNA: TGTGCCAGCCTGAGCGCCCCGAACACTGAAGCTTTCTTT
CDR3 protein: CASLSAPNTEAFF

J gene: TRBJ2-5
clone size: many
V gene: TRBV3-1
D gene: .
CDR3 DNA: TGTGCCAGCAGCCTTCCCGACCCCTGGGAGACCCAGTACTTC
CDR3 protein: CASSLPDPWETQYF

J gene: TRBJ2-7
clone size: few
V gene: TRBV6-1
D gene: .
CDR3 DNA: TGTGCCAGCAGTTCTACAACGACAGGAGCCTACGAGCAGTACTTC
CDR3 protein: CASSSTTTGAYEQYF

J gene: TRBJ2-1
clone size: few
V gene: TRBV20-1
D gene: TRBD2
CDR3 DNA: TGCAGTGCTAGCTATAGCGGGAGCTCCTACAATGAGCAGTTCTTC
CDR3 protein: CSASYSGSSYNEQFF

J gene: TRBJ2-1
clone size: few
V gene: TRBV20-1
D gene: TRBD2
CDR3 DNA: TGCAGTGCTAGAGATCGCGGGAGGGCAACTAATGAGCAGTTCTTC
CDR3 protein: CSARDRGRATNEQFF

J gene: TRBJ1-5
clone size: .
V gene: TRBV24-1
D gene: .
CDR3 DNA: TGTGCCACCAGTGATTCGGCCGGGGGTCAGCCCCAGCATTTT
CDR3 protein: CATSDSAGGQPQHF

J gene: TRBJ1-2
clone size: few
V gene: TRBV12-3/TRBV12-4
D gene: TRBD1
CDR3 DNA: TGTGCCAGCAGTCCCGGGACAGGGGGGCCCTATGGCTACACCTTC
CDR3 protein: CASSPGTGGPYGYTF

J gene: TRBJ2-1
clone size: .
V gene: TRBV19
D gene: .
CDR3 DNA: TGTGCCAGTAGTATCGGGGTCAATGAGCAGTTCTTC
CDR3 protein: CASSIGVNEQFF

J gene: TRBJ2-1
clone size: few
V gene: TRBV25-1
D gene: .
CDR3 DNA: TGTGCCAGCAGTGAACCGTCGGGGGTTGAGCAGTTCTTC
CDR3 protein: CASSEPSGVEQFF